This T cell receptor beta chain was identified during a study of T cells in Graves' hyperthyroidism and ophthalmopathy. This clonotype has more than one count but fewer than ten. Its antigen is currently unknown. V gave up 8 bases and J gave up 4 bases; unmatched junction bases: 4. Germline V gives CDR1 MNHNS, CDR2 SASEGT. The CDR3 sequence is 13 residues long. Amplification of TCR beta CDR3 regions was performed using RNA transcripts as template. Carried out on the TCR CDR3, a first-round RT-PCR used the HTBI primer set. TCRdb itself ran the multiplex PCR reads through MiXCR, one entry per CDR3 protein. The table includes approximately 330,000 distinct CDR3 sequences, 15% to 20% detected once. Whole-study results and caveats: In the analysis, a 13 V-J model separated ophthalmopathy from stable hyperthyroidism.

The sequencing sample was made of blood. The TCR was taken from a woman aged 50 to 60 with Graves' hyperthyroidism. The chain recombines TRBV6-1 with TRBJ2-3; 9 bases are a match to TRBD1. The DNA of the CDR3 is TGTGCCAGCCCCGGACAGGGGCCAGATACGCAGTATTTT. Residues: CASPGQGPDTQYF.